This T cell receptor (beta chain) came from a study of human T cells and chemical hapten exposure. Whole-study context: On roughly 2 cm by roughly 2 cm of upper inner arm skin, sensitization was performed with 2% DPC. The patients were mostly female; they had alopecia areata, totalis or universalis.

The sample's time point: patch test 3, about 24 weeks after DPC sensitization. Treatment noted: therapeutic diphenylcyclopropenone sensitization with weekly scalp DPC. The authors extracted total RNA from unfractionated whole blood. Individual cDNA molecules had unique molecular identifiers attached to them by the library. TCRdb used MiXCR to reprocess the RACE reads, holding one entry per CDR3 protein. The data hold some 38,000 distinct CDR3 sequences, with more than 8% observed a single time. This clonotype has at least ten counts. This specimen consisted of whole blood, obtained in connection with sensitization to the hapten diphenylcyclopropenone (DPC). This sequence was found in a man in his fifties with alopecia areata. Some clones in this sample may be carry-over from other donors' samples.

The CDR3 is CASSKGNYEQYF. The CDR3 DNA sequence: TGCGCCAGCAGTAAGGGGAACTACGAGCAGTACTTC. The chain joins TRBV10-1 to TRBJ2-7; TRBD1 might be the D (5 bases). The germline V gene has CDR1 WNHNN and CDR2 SYGVQD (reference sequence). This CDR3 is 12 amino acids long. V gave up 5 bases and J gave up 3 bases, with 8 bases separating them.